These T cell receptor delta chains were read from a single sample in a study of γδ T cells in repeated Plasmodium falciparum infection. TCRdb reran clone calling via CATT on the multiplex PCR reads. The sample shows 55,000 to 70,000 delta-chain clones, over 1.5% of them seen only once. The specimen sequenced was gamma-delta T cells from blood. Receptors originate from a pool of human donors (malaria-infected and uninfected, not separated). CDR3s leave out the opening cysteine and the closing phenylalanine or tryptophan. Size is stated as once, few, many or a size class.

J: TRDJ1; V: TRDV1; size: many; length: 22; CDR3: ALGELRWSQGGTGGYALTDKLI
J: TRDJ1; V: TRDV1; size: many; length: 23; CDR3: ALGELRRGRSYVCTGDPSTDKLI
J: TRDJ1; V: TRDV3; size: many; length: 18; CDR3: AIRRTNPWRGIRGTDKLI
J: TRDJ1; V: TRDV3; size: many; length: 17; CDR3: AFSTFPKLGAWEADKLI
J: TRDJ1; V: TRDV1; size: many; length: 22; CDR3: ALGELRWSQGGTGGYALTDKLI
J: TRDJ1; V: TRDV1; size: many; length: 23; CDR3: ALGEIGDEYFLPYWGFSYTDKLI
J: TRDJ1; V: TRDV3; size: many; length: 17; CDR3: ALGPSYLNWPPSTDKLI
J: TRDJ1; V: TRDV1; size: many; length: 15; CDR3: ALGEPSGGSHTDKLI
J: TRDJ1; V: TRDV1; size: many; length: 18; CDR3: ALGGSSHWGIRVHTDKLI
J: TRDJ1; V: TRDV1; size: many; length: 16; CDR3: ALGEPSELGTGGWRLI
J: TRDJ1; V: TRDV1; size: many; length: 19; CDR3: ALGELPSGGFPPLLTDKLI
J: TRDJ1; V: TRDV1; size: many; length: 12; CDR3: ALGAPLYTDKLI
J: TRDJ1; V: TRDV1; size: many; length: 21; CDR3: ALGELGARPYGAGGYAGDKLI